The clone carrying this T cell receptor (beta chain) was seen a few times. What it recognizes is unknown. The sample is drawn from a study of cytomegalovirus exposure and HLA in healthy donors. V dropped 3 bases and J dropped 1; count of bases not matched to a gene: 12. The germline V gene encodes CDR1 LNHDA and CDR2 SQIVND (reference sequence). CDR3 size: 18 residues. Findings and limits, study-wide: V- and J-gene trimming of TCR beta was linked (in a later analysis) to a missense DCLRE1C variant.

Use of 60 Vbeta and 13 Jbeta primers characterized the PCR. Clones were sequenced by immunoSEQ multiplex PCR, and TCRdb holds only the in-frame ones, with some missing. The table lists fewer than 200,000 clones, roughly 79% of them singletons, with around 1.3% in the top ten. The sequencing sample was made of PBMCs. This rearrangement joins TRBV19 to TRBJ1-5; 7 bases fit TRBD1. This receptor was obtained from a woman between 50 and 59 years old in good health and CMV-seronegative. The CDR3 is CASSITATGLGSNQPQHF. DNA for the CDR3: TGTGCCAGTAGTATTACCGCGACAGGGCTCGGGAGCAATCAGCCCCAGCATTTT. The full variable domain, rest sourced from reference TRBV19 and TRBJ1-5, is DGGITQSPKYLFRKEGQNVTLSCEQNLNHDAMYWYRQDPGQGLRLIYYSQIVNDFQKGDIAEGYSVSREKKESFPLTVTSAQKNPTAFYLCASSITATGLGSNQPQHFGDGTRLSIL.